The 32 T cell receptor beta chains below were found in one sample sequenced in a study of cytomegalovirus exposure and HLA in healthy donors. The PCR used 60 Vbeta and 13 Jbeta primers. Using immunoSEQ multiplex PCR, the repertoire was profiled, and TCRdb retains in-frame clones only, with some absent. The table shows around 100,000 clones, with around 61% occurring only once. Sequencing was carried out using PBMCs. The receptors come from a woman aged 30 to 39 in good health and CMV-seronegative.

The chain uses TRBV4-2 and TRBJ2-1; 7 bases agree with TRBD2. CDR3 length: 16 residues. The germline V gene has CDR1 LGHNA and CDR2 YNFKEQ. V trimming: 1 base; J trimming: 3 bases; junction bases outside the gene matches: 6. CDR3 in amino acids: CASSQGVAGDYNEQFF. The CDR3 coding sequence is TGTGCCAGCAGCCAAGGAGTCGCGGGAGACTACAATGAGCAGTTCTTC.

The J gene is TRBJ2-1, the V gene TRBV7-2; D ambiguous. Trimming pared 5 bases from V and 4 bases from J, leaving 9 bases between. The length of the CDR3 is 13 residues. Germline V CDR1 and CDR2: SGHTA, FQGNSA. This chain's CDR3 is CASSLSLYNEQFF. The CDR3 DNA reads TGTGCCAGCAGCCTATCACTATACAATGAGCAGTTCTTC. The whole variable domain, remainder taken from reference TRBV7-2 and TRBJ2-1, is GAGVSQSPSNKVTEKGKDVELRCDPISGHTALYWYRQSLGQGLEFLIYFQGNSAPDKSGLPSDRFSAERTGGSVSTLTIQRTQQEDSAVYLCASSLSLYNEQFFGPGTRLTVL.

CDR3 protein: CSVEYQAGYTF. As DNA, the CDR3 is TGCAGCGTTGAATACCAAGCCGGCTACACCTTC. The chain has TRBV29-1 and TRBJ1-2; D ambiguous. This CDR3 comprises 11 residues. The V end lost 2 bases, the J end lost 8 bases, and 9 bases lay between the germline ends. Germline V gene lookup returns CDR1 SQVTM and CDR2 ANQGSEA.

This rearrangement joins TRBV28 to TRBJ1-4; D uncertain. There are 11 residues in the CDR3. The V gene lost 5 bases and the J gene lost 8 bases, with 6 bases spanning the gap. Germline assignment: CDR1 MDHEN and CDR2 SYDVKM. The CDR3 nucleotides are TGTGCCAGCAGTGTGACAGAAAAACTGTTTTTT. Its protein product is CASSVTEKLFF.

This clone was seen only a few times. The chain has TRBV15 and TRBJ1-4, with 9 bases matching TRBD1. Germline CDR1 reads LNHNV; CDR2 reads YYDKDF (reference sequence). The CDR3 covers 16 residues. J lost 5 bases, V lost 0 bases, and 4 bases had no gene match. The CDR3 sequence is CATSRDSGTGNEKLFF. DNA for the CDR3: TGTGCCACCAGCAGAGATTCCGGGACAGGGAATGAAAAACTGTTTTTT.

The rearrangement uses TRBV28 and TRBJ1-6, with TRBD1 matching over 7 bases. J lost 5 bases, V lost 1 base, and 2 bases had no gene match. The CDR3 totals 15 residues. Looked up from germline, CDR1 is MDHEN and CDR2 is SYDVKM. The CDR3 sequence: CASSLLTGDNSPLHF. CDR3 nucleotide sequence: TGTGCCAGCAGTTTATTAACAGGGGATAATTCACCCCTCCACTTT.

The genes are TRBV7-2 and TRBJ2-1; D may be TRBD2 (6 bases). The CDR3 runs 15 residues. Germline CDR1 SGHTA, CDR2 FQGNSA. V was pared by 5 bases and J by 4 bases, with 15 bases between. CDR3 region: CASSALAITYNEQFF. CDR3 DNA: TGTGCCAGCAGCGCCCTAGCGATTACTTACAATGAGCAGTTCTTC.

The V gene is TRBV5-5, the J gene TRBJ2-3; 8 bases are a match to TRBD2. The CDR3 runs to 16 residues. CDR1 is SGHKS, CDR2 YYEKEE, per germline (reference sequence). Germline trimming cut 4 bases from V and 3 bases from J; bases unmatched to any gene: 10. The CDR3 region has the DNA TGTGCCAGCAGCCCCGGGGGGGAGGGCCCGACAGATACGCAGTATTTT. As protein: CASSPGGEGPTDTQYF.

This chain joins TRBV15 and TRBJ1-2, with a weak D call TRBD1 (5 bases). In germline, CDR1 is LNHNV, CDR2 YYDKDF (reference sequence). CDR3 length equals 14 residues. The V end lost 0 bases, the J end lost 5 bases, and 10 bases lay between the germline ends. This chain's CDR3 is CATSRDRQGYGYTF. The DNA of the CDR3 is TGTGCCACCAGCAGAGATCGGCAGGGTTATGGCTACACCTTC.

The V gene is TRBV7-8, the J gene TRBJ2-7; 7 nucleotides align to TRBD1. With V trimmed by 1 base and J by 2 bases, 2 bases remained unmatched. Germline CDR1 is SGHVS and CDR2 is FQNEAQ. The CDR3 consists of 14 residues. The CDR3 DNA follows: TGTGCCAGCAGCTTAGGACAGGGAACCTACGAGCAGTACTTC. This translates into CASSLGQGTYEQYF. The full variable domain, with the rest looked up from reference TRBV7-8 and TRBJ2-7, is GAGVSQSPRYKVAKRGQDVALRCDPISGHVSLFWYQQALGQGPEFLTYFQNEAQLDKSGLPSDRFFAERPEGSVSTLKIQRTQQEDSAVYLCASSLGQGTYEQYFGPGTRLTVT.

This clone was found many times. This sequence joins TRBV7-2 and TRBJ1-1, with 9 bases matching TRBD1. The CDR3 totals 14 residues. Germline V gene lookup returns CDR1 SGHTA and CDR2 FQGNSA. Trimming cost V 3 bases and J 5 bases; bases outside gene matches: 4. CDR3: CASSLDRGRTEAFF. CDR3 nucleotides: TGTGCCAGCAGCTTGGACAGGGGAAGGACTGAAGCTTTCTTT.

The V and J genes are TRBV11-2 and TRBJ2-7; 8 bases map to TRBD1. V trimming: 3 bases; J trimming: 5 bases; junction bases outside the gene matches: 6. CDR3 size: 14 residues. Germline CDR1 SGHAT, CDR2 FQNNGV. The CDR3: CASSLTGVYDEQYF. For the CDR3, the DNA is TGTGCCAGCAGCTTGACAGGGGTCTACGACGAGCAGTACTTC.

This clone came up a few times. J is TRBJ2-5 and V is TRBV7-2; 8 nucleotides line up with TRBD1. This CDR3 contains 17 residues. The germline V gene encodes CDR1 SGHTA and CDR2 FQGNSA. V trimming: 3 bases; J trimming: 4 bases; junction bases outside the gene matches: 13. The CDR3 loop reads CASSLGAGGPGVETQYF. CDR3 DNA sequence: TGTGCCAGCAGCTTGGGTGCAGGGGGCCCGGGGGTAGAGACCCAGTACTTC.

The genes are TRBV9 and TRBJ2-2; D is possibly TRBD2 (5 bases). The germline V gene encodes CDR1 SGDLS and CDR2 YYNGEE. The CDR3 runs 16 residues. V was trimmed by 3 bases and J by 0 bases, leaving 12 bases between them. This CDR3 reads CASSANSAANTGELFF. CDR3 nucleotides: TGTGCCAGCAGCGCAAATAGCGCCGCGAACACCGGGGAGCTGTTTTTT.

The V gene is TRBV28, the J gene TRBJ1-1; TRBD1 aligns across 8 bases. This CDR3 spans 17 amino acids. Per the germline V gene, CDR1 is MDHEN and CDR2 is SYDVKM. With 4 bases clipped from V and 1 base from J, the junction kept 11 bases outside the gene matches. The CDR3 spells CASSSLDRGRTNTEAFF. DNA for the CDR3: TGTGCCAGCAGTTCCCTTGACAGGGGAAGAACGAACACTGAAGCTTTCTTT.

This chain joins TRBV19 and TRBJ2-7; D perhaps matches TRBD1 (5 bases). This CDR3 has 12 residues. Germline V lookup: CDR1 LNHDA, CDR2 SQIVND (reference sequence). V was clipped by 7 bases and J by 4 bases, with 11 bases between them. CDR3 sequence reads: CASNPGIYEQYF. In nucleotides, the CDR3 is TGTGCCAGTAACCCAGGGATTTACGAGCAGTACTTC. Full variable domain (remainder filled in from reference TRBV19 and TRBJ2-7): DGGITQSPKYLFRKEGQNVTLSCEQNLNHDAMYWYRQDPGQGLRLIYYSQIVNDFQKGDIAEGYSVSREKKESFPLTVTSAQKNPTAFYLCASNPGIYEQYFGPGTRLTVT.

This clone has a handful of counts. CDR3 nucleotides: TGTGCCAGCAGCTTAAGCTCGGTTATGAACACTGAAGCTTTCTTT. It codes for CASSLSSVMNTEAFF. This chain connects TRBV7-2 to TRBJ1-1; D is undetermined. The germline CDR1 and CDR2 sequences are SGHTA and FQGNSA. The CDR3 is made up of 15 amino acids. V gave up 2 bases and J gave up 0 bases, with 10 bases separating them.

This clone was observed once. The chain has TRBV4-1 and TRBJ1-2, with D possibly matching TRBD1 (5 bases). Trimming pared 3 bases from V and 6 bases from J, leaving 11 bases between. Germline assignment: CDR1 MGHRA and CDR2 YSYEKL. The CDR3 spans 13 residues. In nucleotides, the CDR3 is TGCGCCAGCAGCCAGAATATAGGGGATGGCTACACCTTC. Protein sequence: CASSQNIGDGYTF.

The rearrangement links TRBV4-2 to TRBJ2-1, with D perhaps TRBD2 (6 bases). The V gene's germline CDR1 is LGHNA and CDR2 YNFKEQ. V was trimmed by 4 bases and J by 1 base, leaving 17 bases between them. This CDR3 has 17 residues. CDR3 in amino acids: CASSPPSGGESYNEQFF. The CDR3, as DNA: TGTGCCAGCAGCCCCCCTTCGGGCGGGGAATCCTACAATGAGCAGTTCTTC.

The genes are TRBV7-6 and TRBJ2-1, with 11 bases identical to TRBD2. The V and J ends lost 5 bases and 3 bases, in that order; junction bases with no gene match: 3. The CDR3 runs 15 residues. Germline V gene sequence: CDR1 SGHVS, CDR2 FNYEAQ. In nucleotides, the CDR3 is TGTGCCAGCAGCAGGGGACTAGCGGACTACAATGAGCAGTTCTTC. Its translation: CASSRGLADYNEQFF. The complete variable domain, with remaining parts taken from reference TRBV7-6 and TRBJ2-1, reads GAGVSQSPRYKVTKRGQDVALRCDPISGHVSLYWYRQALGQGPEFLTYFNYEAQQDKSGLPNDRFSAERPEGSISTLTIQRTEQRDSAMYRCASSRGLADYNEQFFGPGTRLTVL.

The V and J genes are TRBV27 and TRBJ2-7; 9 bases match TRBD2. Germline CDR1 MNHEY, CDR2 SMNVEV (reference sequence). Germline trimming cut 0 bases from V and 2 bases from J; bases unmatched to any gene: 2. CDR3 size: 15 residues. The CDR3 DNA sequence: TGTGCCAGCAGTTTATCCAGGACTAGCGCCTACGAGCAGTACTTC. This gives the protein CASSLSRTSAYEQYF.

The chain has TRBV7-6 and TRBJ2-3; tentative D call: TRBD2 (8 bases). CDR3 length equals 17 residues. Trimming removed 5 bases at V and 1 base at J, with 19 bases between. Germline V CDR1 and CDR2: SGHVS, FNYEAQ. CDR3 nucleotide sequence: TGTGCCAGCAGCCTCGCGCAGGGGGGACTAGGCACAGATACGCAGTATTTT. Its protein is CASSLAQGGLGTDTQYF.

The genes are TRBV5-1 and TRBJ2-1; 12 bases line up with TRBD2. Germline lookup yields CDR1 SGHRS and CDR2 YFSETQ. J gave up 8 bases and V 4 bases, and 13 bases lay outside the gene matches. The CDR3 loop spans 17 amino acids. The chain's CDR3 is CASSPFPLAGGGDEQFF. The DNA for the CDR3 is TGCGCCAGCAGCCCCTTCCCTCTAGCGGGAGGGGGCGATGAGCAGTTCTTC. The full variable domain, its missing parts supplied by reference TRBV5-1 and TRBJ2-1, is KAGVTQTPRYLIKTRGQQVTLSCSPISGHRSVSWYQQTPGQGLQFLFEYFSETQRNKGNFPGRFSGRQFSNSRSEMNVSTLELGDSALYLCASSPFPLAGGGDEQFFGPGTRLTVL.

This CDR3 reads CASSPVRGNMNTEAFF. The DNA for the CDR3 is TGTGCCAGCAGCCCAGTACGGGGGAATATGAACACTGAAGCTTTCTTT. The chain recombines TRBV7-9 with TRBJ1-1; maybe TRBD1 (5 bases). The V end lost 5 bases, the J end lost 0 bases, and 16 bases lay between the germline ends. Germline-derived CDR1 and CDR2 are SEHNR and FQNEAQ (reference sequence). The CDR3 consists of 16 residues.

CDR3 sequence (DNA): TGTGCCTGGAGAGGGGACAGGTTCCCAGCTAACTATGGCTACACCTTC. Residues: CAWRGDRFPANYGYTF. The chain combines TRBV30 with TRBJ1-2, with 8 bases lining up with TRBD1. Germline trimming cut 3 bases from V and 0 bases from J; bases unmatched to any gene: 9. Germline assignment: CDR1 GTSNPN and CDR2 SVGIG (reference sequence). This CDR3 comprises 16 residues.

The chain couples TRBV9 to TRBJ2-1; TRBD1 aligns across 7 bases. Trimming cost V 6 bases and J 5 bases; bases outside gene matches: 5. CDR3 length equals 13 residues. Germline lookup yields CDR1 SGDLS and CDR2 YYNGEE. The CDR3 DNA sequence: TGTGCCAGCAAATCGGGACAGAACAATGAGCAGTTCTTC. The encoded protein is CASKSGQNNEQFF.

J is TRBJ1-2 and V is TRBV7-9; possible D gene TRBD1, 6 bases. The CDR3 runs 16 residues. Per germline, CDR1 SEHNR and CDR2 FQNEAQ (reference sequence). V was pared by 2 bases and J by 2 bases, with 15 bases between. CDR3 DNA: TGTGCCAGCAGCTTAAAGGGGGGGGCATGGAACTATGGCTACACCTTC. Protein sequence: CASSLKGGAWNYGYTF. Drawing the rest from reference TRBV7-9 and TRBJ1-2, the complete variable domain is DTGVSQNPRHKITKRGQNVTFRCDPISEHNRLYWYRQTLGQGPEFLTYFQNEAQLEKSRLLSDRFSAERPKGSFSTLEIQRTEQGDSAMYLCASSLKGGAWNYGYTFGSGTRLTVV.

The rearrangement uses TRBV28 and TRBJ1-2, with 7 bases matching TRBD1. V was pared by 6 bases and J by 4 bases, with 5 bases of the junction left unmatched. CDR3 length: 13 residues. Per the germline V gene, CDR1 is MDHEN and CDR2 is SYDVKM. The CDR3, as DNA: TGTGCCAGCAGCTCTACAGGGGCCTATGGCTACACCTTC. This encodes CASSSTGAYGYTF.

The J gene is TRBJ2-5, the V gene TRBV4-3; D may be TRBD2 (5 bases). CDR1 LGHNA and CDR2 YSLEER come from the germline V gene. V lost 0 bases and J lost 1, with 15 bases in between. This CDR3 has 17 amino acids. Written as DNA, the CDR3 is TGCGCCAGCAGCCAAGATTCAGCATGGAGGAGCCAAGAGACCCAGTACTTC. It is translated as CASSQDSAWRSQETQYF.

The rearrangement links TRBV5-6 to TRBJ1-2, with TRBD1 matching 9 bases. The CDR3 has 17 amino acids. J gave up 4 bases and V 4 bases, and 14 bases lay outside the gene matches. Germline CDR1 SGHDT, CDR2 YYEEEE. The CDR3 coding sequence is TGTGCCAGCAGCGGCCGGACAGGGGCCGGAGGGGCCTATGGCTACACCTTC. Translated, it gives CASSGRTGAGGAYGYTF.

The rearrangement uses TRBV28 and TRBJ2-1, with D tentatively TRBD2 (6 bases). Germline lookup yields CDR1 MDHEN and CDR2 SYDVKM. Trimming removed 5 bases at V and 5 bases at J, with 19 bases between. This CDR3 has 16 amino acids. The CDR3 nucleotides are TGTGCCAGCAGTCCCAGTCGGGCGGGACCGAACAATGAGCAGTTCTTC. Translation gives CASSPSRAGPNNEQFF.

This clone was counted between two and nine times. This chain links TRBV4-1 with TRBJ1-3; 8 bases align to TRBD1. This CDR3 region has 16 residues. CDR1 and CDR2 from the germline V gene are MGHRA and YSYEKL. The ends lost 4 bases at V and 5 bases at J; junction bases unmatched: 10. The CDR3 region has the DNA TGCGCCAGCAGCCCGGGGGACAGGTTGGAACGAAACACCATATATTTT. Its protein product is CASSPGDRLERNTIYF.